This TCR beta chain comes out of a study of OX40 agonist ivuxolimab in advanced cancers. The method was immunoSEQ multiplex PCR; TCRdb's version includes in-frame clones alone and lacks a portion of them. The profile shows about 78,000 clones, 84% of them singletons. In germline, CDR1 is MDHEN, CDR2 SYDVKM. V lost 1 base to trimming and J lost 2 bases, with 7 bases between them. This CDR3 comprises 14 residues. Worth noting for this clone: The antigen remains undetermined.

General study findings and limits: Circulating CD4+ and CD8+ T cells showed clonal expansion by week 6 at 0.1 to 3.0 mg/kg.

Sequenced material: CD4+ or CD8+ T cells sorted from blood, taken in a trial of the OX40 agonist ivuxolimab. The chain couples TRBV28 to TRBJ2-3; D is uncertain. This receptor was obtained from an adult with an advanced solid tumor such as melanoma, head and neck, liver or kidney cancer. The CDR3 protein is CASSLSGPTDTQYF. CDR3 sequence (DNA): TGTGCCAGCAGTTTATCCGGACCCACAGATACGCAGTATTTT.